This T cell receptor beta chain was captured by sequencing in a study of cytomegalovirus exposure and HLA in healthy donors (TCRdb year 2017). About the investigation overall: According to an earlier analysis of 587 of the donors, 150 million to 200 million T cells yielded 120 million or so unique TCR beta sequences and approximately 300 Gb of sequence data. About 320 gigabases of sequencing data and tens of millions of unique TCR sequences were included in an early release covering roughly 600 HLA-typed donors. Of the approximately 370 genotyped donors, approximately 80% were placed in the genetic ancestry cluster associated with self-reported Caucasian donors. The study aimed to test whether cataloging public T cell receptors could reveal signatures of past pathogen exposure. The study profiled the T cell repertoires of around 700 subjects by immunosequencing and related them to cytomegalovirus serostatus. A separate validation cohort of roughly 110 different subjects was used in addition to the approximately 700-subject first cohort. To predict cytomegalovirus infection status, the study combined high-throughput TCR immunosequencing, statistical association of individual TCRs with disease status, and machine learning. In a later analysis, previously published TCR beta repertoires from fewer than 750 donors were re-analyzed and high-resolution HLA genotyping was added so that TCR occurrence patterns could be studied. Rather than using new phenotypic data, the later analysis identified candidate immune exposures from TCR beta sequences and from how often those sequences occurred across donors. An earlier analysis of 587 of the donors used high-throughput TCR beta sequencing to judge whether each TCR beta V gene segment behaved as functional or pseudogenic. Donor age, sex, ethnicity and CMV serostatus were compiled alongside the repertoire data. A later genetic analysis used genome-wide SNP genotypes for about three fifths of the roughly 700 donors, treating that subset as a discovery cohort. All discovery cohort repertoires had been generated on a single sequencing platform. HLA typing included class I and class II loci at four-digit resolution. The number of donors typed differed by locus, with 629-630 for A, B, C, DRB1 and DQB1, more than 500 for DQA1, nearly 610 for DPA1, and around 460 for DPB1. Five DR-DQ haplotypes were handled as single units for association and clustering, since linkage in the cohort was strong. Among 398 genotyped donors of the cohort, an average of approximately 240,000 unique TCR beta nucleotide sequences were sequenced per donor, roughly 18% of them non-productive.

The library came from the immunoSEQ multiplex PCR assay. For the multiplex PCR, a mixture combining 60 forward primers for TCR Vbeta segments and 13 reverse primers for TCR Jbeta segments was used. Amplification of the CDR3 region of rearranged TCR beta genes was performed with a multiplex PCR assay on genomic DNA. The Illumina HiSeq System was used to sequence the amplified TCR beta libraries as 87-base-pair reads. The study's processing was this. Across the 500 to 700 repertoires, a later analysis counted roughly 84 million unique TCR beta chains, 8.5 million to 12 million of which were shared by at least two donors. To remove PCR and sequencing errors, raw reads were error-corrected and collapsed into unique sequences using a nearest-neighbor algorithm that merged closely related sequences. To assign V, D and J gene segments, CDR3 sequences were aligned to IMGT reference sequences. For a sequence to be retained, a match of at least six nucleotides to both a V gene segment and a J gene segment was required. A rearrangement was called productive if the CDR3 had no stop codons and remained in frame with V and J, and every other rearrangement was called non-productive. Following IMGT convention, CDR3 was defined as the stretch from the second conserved V-encoded cysteine up to the conserved J-encoded phenylalanine. In an earlier analysis of some 550 of the donors, sequences lacking an unambiguous match to a single V gene segment were excluded. In an earlier analysis of approximately 610 of the donors, V segments were called functional above 56.7% productive rearrangements and were called segregating when the between-donor standard deviation exceeded 5%. A statistical classification framework was built for diagnosing cytomegalovirus status from the catalog of TCR beta chain sequences. In a later analysis, V and J genes were assigned by comparing TCR nucleotide sequences against IMGT/GENE-DB human TR gene sequences. Using the TCRdist pipeline, a later analysis assigned CDR3 sequences along with most-parsimonious VDJ recombination scenarios. In a later analysis, every TCR beta chain was defined by the combination of its CDR3 amino acid sequence and its V-gene family, and reads without a unique V-gene family were dropped. A later analysis removed 550 to 650 highly shared, low-generation-probability nucleotide sequences to deal with suspected cross-contamination and a sequencing artifact. In a later analysis, a clonal expansion index for each public chain was calculated from normalized within-repertoire ranks of inferred template counts. In a later analysis, generation probabilities were computed with a VDJ recombination model fitted to out-of-frame rearrangements, and the resulting probabilities were checked against IGoR. A later analysis scored TCR-TCR, TCR-HLA and TCR-CMV co-occurrence with hypergeometric tests, applying a repertoire-size bias correction to TCR pairs. To estimate false discovery rates, a later analysis permuted the HLA or CMV assignments 20 times. In a later analysis, co-occurring TCRs were grouped with DBSCAN, and TCRdist sequence similarity was added when clustering was performed within HLA-allele-positive subsets. Co-occurrence clustering excluded repertoires with fewer than 30,000 or more than 120,000 public chains, plus five with anomalous nucleotide sharing. The source is immuneACCESS, and TCRdb retained only in-frame sequences with V and J called. Part of the clones is not carried over; for the studies checked, unresolved V genes explain less than half of this, and the remainder is unexplained. That table is the source of V, J and clone size, and D and trimming were worked out from the DNA. The sample table holds about 150,000 clones, of which around 79% were seen once. Around 3.3% of the sample comes from the top ten.

What the authors observed across the whole study: The authors suggested that the approach could potentially be extended to other disease states and immunological phenotypes. According to a later analysis, most CMV-associated TCR beta chains appeared to be HLA-restricted, and the HLA associations seemed to be driven largely by CMV exposure. In a later genetic analysis, fewer N-insertions in productive TCRs were reported among donors in an Asian-associated ancestry cluster than the approximately 710-donor mean. An earlier analysis of approximately 600 of the donors showed that most TCR beta V segments appeared in productive rearrangements either about 90% or about 30% of the time, which broadly matched IMGT annotations. A few of the identified cytomegalovirus-associated TCR beta chains were confirmed in vitro to be specific for cytomegalovirus antigens. Some IMGT-functional V segments, including TRBV6-2 and TRBV6-3, could not be distinguished by the 87-base-pair reads and were therefore excluded. Sequencing depth was assumed to be roughly uniform across donors in the presence/absence analyses, though that assumption may not hold. A further reported finding was that TCR beta sequences accurately predicted the HLA-A and HLA-B alleles for most subjects in the first cohort. The study listed 164 TCR beta chains as associated with cytomegalovirus. A group of highly shared sequence variants was considered likely to be a technical artifact of the sequencing pipeline. This cohort had only TCR beta chains sequenced, and the lack of alpha or paired-chain data limited which features could be detected. The earlier analysis of fewer than 750 of the donors excluded roughly 16 rarely observed V segments, including chromosome 9 orphons, because counts were too low. Strong co-occurrence of HLA alleles, especially DR and DQ, made assigning TCR associations to individual alleles difficult. For the cohort, immune exposure information was limited to CMV serostatus. Across donors, most TCR sequences were observed very rarely, whereas some public TCRs were present in many individuals. Correlated functional status among segregating V segments might reflect linkage disequilibrium, but an unknown experimental factor could not be ruled out. Because some donors lacked HLA typing at each locus, the association tests relied only on the typed subset. At a false discovery rate of 0.05, a later analysis linked fewer than 20,000 TCR beta sequences to specific HLA alleles. The classifier was reported to diagnose cytomegalovirus status with high specificity and sensitivity in both the original and validation cohorts. Several of the top co-occurrence clusters appeared to be linked to parvovirus B19, influenza, CMV and Epstein-Barr virus, according to a later analysis. In a later analysis, HLA-associated TCR beta chains showed more clonal expansion and lower generation probabilities than non-associated chains that were equally common. In a later analysis, the rate of TCR association differed among HLA loci, with DRB1 alleles having the most associated TCRs and HLA-C alleles having the fewest. V-gene and J-gene trimming of TCR beta chains was associated with a missense DCLRE1C variant in a later genetic analysis, and the association was replicated in an independent cohort.

V ends up 3 bases short and J 2 bases short, with an unmatched junction base count of 3. Taken from cysteine to phenylalanine, the CDR3 has 15 residues. Only the CDR3 region is kept as DNA, spanning 45 bases read in frame from base 1. CDR1 and CDR2 are drawn from the germline V gene: KGHSH, LQKENI. With regard to this clone: There is no known antigen for this receptor. Base qualities are not at hand, and no much larger clone is one base apart.

The cohort was made up of hundreds of healthy bone marrow donors. At the time of sampling, every cohort member was nominally healthy, though immune exposures that went unrecorded were likely present. The donor was CMV seronegative and was included in the group of 352 seronegative cohort members. Every donor gave a peripheral blood sample, and the peripheral blood mononuclear cells from that sample were used for TCR beta sequencing. Genomic DNA was extracted from the blood cell samples with the Qiagen DNeasy Blood Extraction Kit. The receptor's source is a woman aged 40 to 50 in good health and CMV-seronegative. Material for sequencing was PBMCs. Rearrangement joined TRBV18 to TRBJ2-3, and TRBD2 aligns with 9 junction nucleotides. The CDR3: CASSPTSGPTDTQYF. The nucleotide sequence is given as TGTGCCAGCTCACCGACTAGCGGACCCACAGATACGCAGTATTTT.